The 28 T cell receptor beta chains presented below share a single source sample, sequenced in a study of identical twins. TCRdb reanalysed the 5' RACE reads using MiXCR and keeps one entry per CDR3 protein. Of around 680,000 distinct CDR3 sequences in the sample, less than 10% were seen once. The sample was also reused in another study, on yellow fever vaccine responses in identical twins.

The sample comprised PBMCs. The origin of the receptors is a woman aged 18-35 years in good health.

This clonotype appeared a few times. The chain uses TRBV6-1 and TRBJ2-5; D uncertain. The V gene lost 4 bases and the J gene lost 5 bases, with 11 bases spanning the gap. The CDR3 consists of 13 residues. CDR1 MNHNS and CDR2 SASEGT come from the germline V gene. CDR3 protein: CASSVGVPETQYF. In DNA, the CDR3 is TGTGCCAGCAGTGTAGGCGTGCCGGAGACCCAGTACTTC.

This clonotype appeared many times. V gene TRBV15 combines with J gene TRBJ2-1; D is ambiguous. Trimming shortened V by 2 bases and J by 3 bases, and 5 bases separated the two germline ends. The germline V gene encodes CDR1 LNHNV and CDR2 YYDKDF (reference sequence). There are 13 residues in the CDR3. The CDR3 loop is CATSRTIYNEQFF. DNA for the CDR3: TGTGCCACCAGCAGAACTATCTACAATGAGCAGTTCTTC.

The sample holds many counts of this clonotype. This chain joins TRBV7-2 and TRBJ2-1; D perhaps matches TRBD2 (6 bases). Germline V CDR1 and CDR2: SGHTA, FQGNSA. V gave up 6 bases and J gave up 4 bases, with 16 bases separating them. There are 15 residues in the CDR3. The CDR3 DNA follows: TGTGCCAGCAGAGGTACCGGGACTTTTTACAATGAGCAGTTCTTC. Amino acid sequence: CASRGTGTFYNEQFF.

This clonotype has a count of ten or more. V is TRBV5-1 and J is TRBJ2-3, with 7 bases fitting TRBD2. The CDR3 length is 14 residues. Per germline, CDR1 SGHRS and CDR2 YFSETQ. Here the CDR3 DNA reads TGCGCGTCGACGCGGGGGTCGATCGCAGATACGCAGTATTTT. Translation gives CASTRGSIADTQYF. Full variable domain (missing parts from reference TRBV5-1 and TRBJ2-3): KAGVTQTPRYLIKTRGQQVTLSCSPISGHRSVSWYQQTPGQGLQFLFEYFSETQRNKGNFPGRFSGRQFSNSRSEMNVSTLELGDSALYLCASTRGSIADTQYFGPGTRLTVL.

In this sample, this clonotype turned up many times. This rearrangement joins TRBV28 to TRBJ2-6; 7 bases line up with TRBD1. Per germline, CDR1 MDHEN and CDR2 SYDVKM. The CDR3 is 15 amino acids. V gave up 2 bases and J gave up 2 bases; unmatched junction bases: 0. The CDR3 region is CASSLRGPGANVLTF. CDR3 nucleotides: TGTGCCAGCAGTTTAAGGGGGCCTGGGGCCAACGTCCTGACTTTC. Full variable domain (remainder filled in from reference TRBV28 and TRBJ2-6): DVKVTQSSRYLVKRTGEKVFLECVQDMDHENMFWYRQDPGLGLRLIYFSYDVKMKEKGDIPEGYSVSREKKERFSLILESASTNQTSMYLCASSLRGPGANVLTFGAGSRLTVL.

This clonotype occurred many times. This chain uses TRBV7-6 with TRBJ2-1; D unresolved. From germline, CDR1 is SGHVS and CDR2 FNYEAQ. The CDR3 has 15 residues. Trimming left V 0 bases short and J 3 bases short, with 9 bases between. In DNA, the CDR3 is TGTGCCAGCAGCTTAGCGGGCAGCGACTACAATGAGCAGTTCTTC. Protein: CASSLAGSDYNEQFF.

Only a few counts were recorded for this clonotype. The J gene is TRBJ2-5, the V gene TRBV29-1; 7 positions match TRBD1. The CDR3 consists of 15 residues. Per germline, CDR1 SQVTM and CDR2 ANQGSEA. The trim removed 4 bases at V and 1 base at J, leaving 9 bases unmatched. The chain's CDR3 is CSVGGQGDIQETQYF. The CDR3 nucleotides are TGCAGCGTTGGAGGGCAGGGGGATATCCAAGAGACCCAGTACTTC. The whole variable domain, remainder taken from reference TRBV29-1 and TRBJ2-5, is SAVISQKPSRDICQRGTSLTIQCQVDSQVTMMFWYRQQPGQSLTLIATANQGSEATYESGFVIDKFPISRPNLTFSTLTVSNMSPEDSSIYLCSVGGQGDIQETQYFGPGTRLLVL.

This clonotype was picked up many times. The chain is built from TRBV12-3 or TRBV12-4 and TRBJ2-1; D not resolved. The CDR3 extends over 13 amino acids. V was pared by 6 bases and J by 8 bases, with 14 bases between. This chain's CDR3 is CASSPPGVYEQFF. CDR3 nucleotides: TGTGCCAGCAGCCCCCCGGGTGTCTATGAGCAGTTCTTC.

In this sample, this clonotype turned up a few times. J is TRBJ1-2 and V is TRBV7-2, with a tentative D call TRBD1 (6 bases). The germline V and J ends were trimmed by 1 base and 4 bases, with 13 bases remaining between them. The length of the CDR3 is 15 residues. Looked up from germline, CDR1 is SGHTA and CDR2 is FQGNSA. The CDR3 nucleotides are TGTGCCAGCAGCTTAGAGTTGGGCAGGGGCTATGGCTACACCTTC. Translation gives CASSLELGRGYGYTF.

This clonotype was seen more than once but under ten times. The chain combines TRBV7-9 with TRBJ1-6; TRBD1 matches 7 bases. V gave up 5 bases and J gave up 4 bases; unmatched junction bases: 2. The CDR3 is 14 residues long. From germline, CDR1 is SEHNR and CDR2 FQNEAQ (reference sequence). The CDR3 bases are TGTGCCAGCAGCGGGACAGAGTATAATTCACCCCTCCACTTT. The encoded protein is CASSGTEYNSPLHF.

This clonotype was recorded a few times. Sequence at one end of the junction differs from germline and may be a read error. This CDR3 reads CASTVGGSEVEQFF. Here the CDR3 DNA reads TGTGCCAGCACCGTAGGCGGGAGTGAAGTTGAGCAGTTCTTC. The chain combines TRBV9 with TRBJ2-1; TRBD2 matches 7 bases. CDR3 size: 14 residues. Germline values: CDR1 SGDLS, CDR2 YYNGEE.

The sample holds a few counts of this clonotype. The chain joins TRBV27 to TRBJ2-7; 8 bases align to TRBD1. The CDR3 has 14 residues. Trimming at V came to 6 bases and at J to 3 bases, leaving 7 bases not matched to a gene. Germline CDR1 reads MNHEY; CDR2 reads SMNVEV (reference sequence). CDR3 bases: TGTGCCAGCAGCTCATTGGACAGGGACTACGAGCAGTACTTC. This translates into CASSSLDRDYEQYF.

This clonotype appeared many times. J is TRBJ2-3 and V is TRBV12-3 or TRBV12-4, with D possibly TRBD2 on 5 matching bases. The ends were cut back, 3 bases at V and 2 bases at J, with 12 bases in the middle. There are 15 residues in the CDR3. Here the CDR3 reads CASSFGRDYTDTQYF. CDR3 nucleotides: TGTGCCAGCAGTTTTGGTCGAGACTACACAGATACGCAGTATTTT.

This clonotype was recorded many times. The rearrangement uses TRBV7-2 and TRBJ2-3; TRBD1 matches 7 bases. V lost 5 bases to trimming and J lost 1 base; unmatched junction nucleotides: 9. The CDR3 covers 16 residues. CDR1 and CDR2 (germline): SGHTA, FQGNSA. The chain's CDR3 is CASSPDPGQRTDTQYF. The CDR3 nucleotides are TGTGCCAGCAGCCCCGATCCGGGACAGCGCACAGATACGCAGTATTTT. Full variable domain (outside the CDR3, taken from reference TRBV7-2 and TRBJ2-3): GAGVSQSPSNKVTEKGKDVELRCDPISGHTALYWYRQSLGQGLEFLIYFQGNSAPDKSGLPSDRFSAERTGGSVSTLTIQRTQQEDSAVYLCASSPDPGQRTDTQYFGPGTRLTVL.

This clonotype was counted a single time. The chain uses TRBV3-1 and TRBJ2-7, with D perhaps TRBD2 (6 bases). Trimming shortened V by 3 bases and J by 5 bases, and 14 bases separated the two germline ends. Germline V gene data show CDR1 as LGHDT and CDR2 as YNNKEL (reference sequence). The CDR3 sequence is 14 residues long. Here the CDR3 reads CASSHSTGVHEQYF. CDR3 nucleotide sequence: TGTGCCAGCAGCCACAGCACGGGGGTCCACGAGCAGTACTTC.

The chain couples TRBV6-1 to TRBJ2-2; 10 nucleotides agree with TRBD2. Looked up from germline, CDR1 is MNHNS and CDR2 is SASEGT. V lost 6 bases, J lost 4 bases, and 17 bases stayed unmatched. The CDR3 loop spans 19 amino acids. In nucleotides, the CDR3 is TGTGCCAGCAGCTCCGGGACTAGCGCGGGGATATTATTCACCGGGGAGCTGTTTTTT. It encodes CASSSGTSAGILFTGELFF.

This clonotype has more than one count but fewer than ten. The chain links TRBV7-6 to TRBJ2-2, with 11 bases fitting TRBD2. The CDR3 length is 17 residues. The germline V gene encodes CDR1 SGHVS and CDR2 FNYEAQ. Trimming at V came to 4 bases and at J to 0 bases, leaving 4 bases not matched to a gene. The CDR3 region is CASSWGLAEANTGELFF. CDR3 nucleotides: TGTGCCAGCAGCTGGGGACTAGCGGAGGCGAACACCGGGGAGCTGTTTTTT.

This clonotype has ten or more counts. V gene TRBV28 combines with J gene TRBJ2-7; possible D gene TRBD1, 7 bases. Trimming cost V 10 bases and J 6 bases, with 13 bases left between them. The CDR3 is made up of 11 amino acids. Germline CDR1 MDHEN, CDR2 SYDVKM. The CDR3, as DNA: TGTGCCACCAGGGGGAGGCCCGAGCAGTACTTC. Translation: CATRGRPEQYF.

This clonotype showed up just a few times. The chain has TRBV14 and TRBJ2-2; tentatively, D is TRBD1 or TRBD2 (5 bases each). Deletions cut 3 bases from V and 3 bases from J, with 8 bases between. Germline V lookup: CDR1 SGHDN, CDR2 FVKESK. This CDR3 is built from 14 residues. The chain's CDR3 is CASSQWDHTGELFF. In DNA form, the CDR3 reads TGTGCCAGCAGCCAGTGGGACCACACCGGGGAGCTGTTTTTT.

The CDR3: CASSPGRAGAKNIQYF. The CDR3 bases are TGTGCCAGCAGTCCCGGGAGGGCGGGAGCCAAAAACATTCAGTACTTC. The rearrangement joins TRBV6-4 to TRBJ2-4; 8 bases fit TRBD2. This CDR3 region has 16 residues. J lost 0 bases, V lost 5 bases, and 6 bases had no gene match. CDR1 is MRHNA and CDR2 is SNTAGT in the germline V gene.

J is TRBJ2-3 and V is TRBV3-1; D tentatively reads TRBD1 or TRBD2 (5 bases each). The CDR3 length is 19 residues. Germline lookup yields CDR1 LGHDT and CDR2 YNNKEL (reference sequence). Between the trimmed V and J ends, which lost 6 bases and 7 bases, there was a span of 32 bases. The CDR3 loop is CASRGRDPLSVRSPYTQYF. CDR3 sequence (DNA): TGTGCCAGCAGGGGACGGGATCCTCTTTCGGTTAGGAGCCCGTATACGCAGTATTTT.

The gene calls are TRBV24-1 and TRBJ2-2; D gene uncertain. V gave up 0 bases and J gave up 11 bases, with 3 bases separating them. Looked up from germline, CDR1 is KGHDR and CDR2 is SFDVKD. CDR3 length: 11 residues. The CDR3, as DNA: TGTGCCACCAGTGATTTGGCCGAGCTGTTTTTT. This codes for CATSDLAELFF.

This clonotype was picked up a small number of times. The chain recombines TRBV12-3 or TRBV12-4 with TRBJ2-3, with unresolved D. This CDR3 has 17 residues. The V and J ends lost 5 bases and 6 bases respectively, with 24 bases between them. In DNA form, the CDR3 reads TGTGCCAGCAGTCTGGGCCCGGCCTCCAGCCCGCTCGATACGCAGTATTTT. Its protein product is CASSLGPASSPLDTQYF.

V and J are TRBV7-6 and TRBJ2-5, with TRBD1 as a possible D gene (6 bases). The CDR3 covers 15 residues. V was shortened by 2 bases and J by 6 bases, with 16 bases between the two germline ends. Germline values: CDR1 SGHVS, CDR2 FNYEAQ. The CDR3 DNA is TGTGCCAGCAGCTTATTGGTCAGGCAGGGGAAGACCCAGTACTTC. As protein: CASSLLVRQGKTQYF.

This chain joins TRBV5-1 and TRBJ1-5; D perhaps matches TRBD1 (6 bases). Trimming took off 0 bases at V and 7 bases at J, with 14 bases between the two ends. This CDR3 has 15 amino acids. Germline CDR1 SGHRS, CDR2 YFSETQ. The CDR3 DNA reads as TGCGCCAGCAGCTTGGCAGGGGAAGGGGCCCAGCCCCAGCATTTT. Its protein is CASSLAGEGAQPQHF.

This clonotype has a count of ten or more. This rearrangement joins TRBV5-1 to TRBJ2-7; 7 bases fit TRBD1. V lost 4 bases to trimming and J lost 1 base; unmatched junction nucleotides: 5. The V gene's germline CDR1 is SGHRS and CDR2 YFSETQ. This CDR3 has 14 amino acids. In DNA form, the CDR3 reads TGCGCCAGCAGCCGAGGGACAGCTTCCTACGAGCAGTACTTC. The encoded protein is CASSRGTASYEQYF.

This clonotype showed up just a few times. This rearrangement joins TRBV6-5 to TRBJ2-3; 8 bases fit TRBD2. Germline values: CDR1 MNHEY, CDR2 SVGAGI. The CDR3 length is 16 residues. Germline trimming cut 4 bases from V and 1 base from J; bases unmatched to any gene: 7. Here the CDR3 DNA reads TGTGCCAGCAGTTTGGCGCCGGGACTAGGCACAGATACGCAGTATTTT. It translates to CASSLAPGLGTDTQYF.

This clonotype turned up a few times. The chain uses TRBV11-2 and TRBJ2-5; TRBD2 matches at 8 bases. V gave up 5 bases and J gave up 0 bases; unmatched junction bases: 5. This CDR3 region has 15 residues. CDR1 is SGHAT, CDR2 FQNNGV, per germline. The CDR3 DNA is TGTGCCAGCAGCGTACCGGGGGGGTACCAAGAGACCCAGTACTTC. This encodes CASSVPGGYQETQYF.